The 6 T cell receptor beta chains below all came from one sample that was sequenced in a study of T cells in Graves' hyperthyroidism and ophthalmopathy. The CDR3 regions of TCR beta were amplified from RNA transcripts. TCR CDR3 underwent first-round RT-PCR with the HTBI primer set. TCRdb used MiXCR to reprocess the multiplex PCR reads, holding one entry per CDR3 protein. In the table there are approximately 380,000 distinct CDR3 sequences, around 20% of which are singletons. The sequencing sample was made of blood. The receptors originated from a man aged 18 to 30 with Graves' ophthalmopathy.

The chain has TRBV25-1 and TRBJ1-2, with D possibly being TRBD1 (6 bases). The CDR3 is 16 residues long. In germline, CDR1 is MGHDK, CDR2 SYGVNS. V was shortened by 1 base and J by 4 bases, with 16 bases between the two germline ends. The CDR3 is CASSELKQGGSYGYTF. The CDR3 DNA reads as TGTGCCAGCAGTGAATTGAAACAGGGAGGTAGCTATGGCTACACCTTC.

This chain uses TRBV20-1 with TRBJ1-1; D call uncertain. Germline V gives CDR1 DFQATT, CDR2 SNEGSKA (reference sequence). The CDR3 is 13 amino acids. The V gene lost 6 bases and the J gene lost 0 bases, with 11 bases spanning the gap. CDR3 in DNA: TGCAGTGCCCAGAACAACATGAACACTGAAGCTTTCTTT. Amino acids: CSAQNNMNTEAFF.

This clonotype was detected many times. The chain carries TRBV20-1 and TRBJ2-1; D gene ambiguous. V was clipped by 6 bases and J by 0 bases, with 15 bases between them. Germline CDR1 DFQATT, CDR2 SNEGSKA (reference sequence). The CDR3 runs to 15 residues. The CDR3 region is CSAPPTRSSYNEQFF. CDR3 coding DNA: TGCAGTGCCCCTCCGACTCGAAGCTCCTACAATGAGCAGTTCTTC.

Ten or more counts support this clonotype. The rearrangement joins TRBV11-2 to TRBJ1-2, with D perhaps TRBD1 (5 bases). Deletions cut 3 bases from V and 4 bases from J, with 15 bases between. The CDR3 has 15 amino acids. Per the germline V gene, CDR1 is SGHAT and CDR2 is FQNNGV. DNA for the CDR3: TGTGCCAGCAGCTTGACGGAAGGGGTAGGCTATGGCTACACCTTC. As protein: CASSLTEGVGYGYTF.

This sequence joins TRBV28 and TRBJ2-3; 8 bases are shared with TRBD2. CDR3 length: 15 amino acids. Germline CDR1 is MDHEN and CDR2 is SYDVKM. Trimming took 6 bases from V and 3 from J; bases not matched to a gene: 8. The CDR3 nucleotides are TGTGCCAGCAGCTCAGCGGGGGCTGGAACAGATACGCAGTATTTT. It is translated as CASSSAGAGTDTQYF.

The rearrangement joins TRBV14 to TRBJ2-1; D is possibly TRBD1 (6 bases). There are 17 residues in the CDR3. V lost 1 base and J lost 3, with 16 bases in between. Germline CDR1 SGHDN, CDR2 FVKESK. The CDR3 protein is CASSQVSGDTFYNEQFF. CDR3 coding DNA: TGTGCCAGCAGCCAAGTTTCAGGGGACACTTTCTACAATGAGCAGTTCTTC.